This T cell receptor beta chain originates from a study of blood T cell repertoires in COVID-19. Clones were sequenced by immunoSEQ multiplex PCR, and TCRdb holds only the in-frame ones, with some missing. This table has over 65,000 clones, around 87% appearing once. The sequence came from a human donor in a cohort sampled during active COVID-19. The sample was peripheral blood.

CDR3 DNA: TGTGCCAGCAGTTACTTACGCAGGGAGAACACTGAAGCTTTCTTT. The encoded protein is CASSYLRRENTEAFF. The rearrangement uses TRBV6-5 and TRBJ1-1; D may be TRBD1 (5 bases). V lost 1 base to trimming and J lost 1 base, with 10 bases between them. The V gene's germline CDR1 is MNHEY and CDR2 SVGAGI. The CDR3 length is 15 residues.